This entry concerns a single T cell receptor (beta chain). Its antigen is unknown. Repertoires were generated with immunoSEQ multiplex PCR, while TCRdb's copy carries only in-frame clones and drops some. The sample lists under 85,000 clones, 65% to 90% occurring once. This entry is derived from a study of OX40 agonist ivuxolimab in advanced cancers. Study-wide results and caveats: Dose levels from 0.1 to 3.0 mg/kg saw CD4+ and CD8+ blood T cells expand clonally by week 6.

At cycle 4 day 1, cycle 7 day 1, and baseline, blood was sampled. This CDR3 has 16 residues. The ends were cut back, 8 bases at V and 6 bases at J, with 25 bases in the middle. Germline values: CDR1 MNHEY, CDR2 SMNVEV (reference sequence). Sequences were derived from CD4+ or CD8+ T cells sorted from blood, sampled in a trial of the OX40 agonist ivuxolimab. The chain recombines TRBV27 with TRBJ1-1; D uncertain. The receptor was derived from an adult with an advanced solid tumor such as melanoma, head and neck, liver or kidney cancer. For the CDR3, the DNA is TGTGCCAGCTTACCGGACTCATCCAGGATCGTTTCTGAAGCTTTCTTT. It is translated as CASLPDSSRIVSEAFF.